These 12 T cell receptor beta chains share one sample of origin, sequenced in a study of CD8 T cells in Susac syndrome. RNA totalling roughly 0.5 to 1 ug underwent reverse transcription with random hexamers. TCRdb itself ran the immunoSEQ multiplex PCR reads through MiXCR, one entry per CDR3 protein. The sample has about 130,000 distinct CDR3 sequences, about 94% seen once. The sequenced sample was CD4+ T cells from PBMCs. Every receptor here comes from a human donor with multiple sclerosis.

The rearrangement uses TRBV20-1 and TRBJ1-2, with D unresolved. CDR3 length equals 12 residues. Germline CDR1 is DFQATT and CDR2 is SNEGSKA (reference sequence). Trimming removed 0 bases at V and 7 bases at J, with 9 bases between. The DNA of the CDR3 is TGCAGTGCTAGAGATGCTAATAGTGGCTACACCTTC. Amino acid sequence: CSARDANSGYTF.

The V and J genes are TRBV7-9 and TRBJ1-5; TRBD1 matches at 7 bases. Looked up from germline, CDR1 is SEHNR and CDR2 is FQNEAQ (reference sequence). The CDR3 has 16 residues. The V and J ends lost 5 bases and 2 bases, in that order; junction bases with no gene match: 9. CDR3 protein: CASSLYRGGGNQPQHF. DNA of the CDR3: TGTGCCAGCAGCCTCTACAGGGGAGGAGGCAATCAGCCCCAGCATTTT.

This clonotype was seen once. The rearrangement uses TRBV27 and TRBJ1-1; no clear D. Trimming shortened V by 2 bases and J by 5 bases, and 12 bases separated the two germline ends. CDR3 length equals 14 residues. Germline V gene data show CDR1 as MNHEY and CDR2 as SMNVEV (reference sequence). CDR3 sequence reads: CASSLNSRGTEAFF. CDR3 DNA: TGTGCCAGCAGTTTAAACAGTCGAGGGACTGAAGCTTTCTTT.

The chain joins TRBV3-1 to TRBJ1-2; the D gene is possibly TRBD1 (5 bases). CDR1 and CDR2 (germline): LGHDT, YNNKEL (reference sequence). The CDR3 is 14 amino acids. The V end lost 6 bases, the J end lost 2 bases, and 13 bases lay between the germline ends. Here the CDR3 DNA reads TGTGCCAGCAGGGAGACAGCTTCCAACTATGGCTACACCTTC. Its translation: CASRETASNYGYTF.

CDR3 residues: CAWSVTGTSPDTQYF. The CDR3 coding sequence is TGTGCCTGGAGTGTTACCGGGACCAGCCCTGATACGCAGTATTTT. The chain joins TRBV30 to TRBJ2-3, with D perhaps TRBD1 or TRBD2 (5 bases each). Germline V gene data show CDR1 as GTSNPN and CDR2 as SVGIG (reference sequence). This CDR3 comprises 15 residues. V was shortened by 0 bases and J by 6 bases, with 16 bases between the two germline ends.

In its sample, this clonotype was seen once. The V gene is TRBV2, the J gene TRBJ1-1; no definite D call. The CDR3 contains 11 residues. Germline assignment: CDR1 SNHLY and CDR2 FYNNEI. The CDR3 spells CASGVNTEAFF. CDR3 nucleotide sequence: TGTGCATCGGGTGTGAACACTGAAGCTTTCTTT.

The rearrangement joins TRBV9 to TRBJ1-2; weak D call: TRBD1 (6 bases). In germline, CDR1 is SGDLS, CDR2 YYNGEE. This CDR3 is built from 16 residues. V was clipped by 0 bases and J by 7 bases, with 19 bases between them. CDR3 amino acids: CASSVASQGSSLGYTF. The CDR3 coding sequence is TGTGCCAGCAGCGTAGCGAGTCAGGGGTCGTCACTTGGCTACACCTTC. The full variable domain, in which reference TRBV9 and TRBJ1-2 provide the parts outside the CDR3, is DSGVTQTPKHLITATGQRVTLRCSPRSGDLSVYWYQQSLDQGLQFLIQYYNGEERAKGNILERFSAQQFPDLHSELNLSSLELGDSALYFCASSVASQGSSLGYTFGSGTRLTVV.

V usage is TRBV4-1 and J usage is TRBJ2-7; 9 positions match TRBD1. Trimming took 3 bases from V and 2 from J; bases not matched to a gene: 8. The germline gives CDR1 MGHRA, CDR2 YSYEKL. This CDR3 spans 16 amino acids. The CDR3 sequence is CASSHLPGQGTYEQYF. CDR3 DNA: TGCGCCAGCAGCCACCTTCCGGGACAGGGAACCTACGAGCAGTACTTC.

This clonotype appeared a few times. At one of its ends the junction is not consistent with the germline gene, which may arise from a read error. The rearrangement links TRBV5-1 to TRBJ1-1, with D possibly matching TRBD1 (5 bases). The V gene's germline CDR1 is SGHRS and CDR2 YFSETQ. The CDR3 length is 14 residues. CDR3 sequence (DNA): TGTGCCAGCAGTTTAGCGGGGGGGAACACTGAAGCTTTCTTT. Residues: CASSLAGGNTEAFF.

The rearrangement uses TRBV20-1 and TRBJ1-4; no definite D call. This CDR3 comprises 11 residues. The V and J ends lost 3 bases and 5 bases respectively, with 4 bases between them. Germline V lookup: CDR1 DFQATT, CDR2 SNEGSKA (reference sequence). The CDR3 loop reads CSARSNEKLFF. Written as DNA, the CDR3 is TGCAGTGCTAGGTCCAATGAAAAACTGTTTTTT.

The chain is built from TRBV5-6 and TRBJ1-1; D possibly corresponds to TRBD1 (5 bases). Trimming pared 4 bases from V and 0 bases from J, leaving 13 bases between. Germline loops: CDR1 SGHDT, CDR2 YYEEEE. This CDR3 is built from 15 residues. The DNA of the CDR3 is TGTGCCAGCAGCGCCTGGGGGGGAATGAACACTGAAGCTTTCTTT. Protein: CASSAWGGMNTEAFF. The full variable domain, with the rest looked up from reference TRBV5-6 and TRBJ1-1, is DAGVTQSPTHLIKTRGQQVTLRCSPKSGHDTVSWYQQALGQGPQFIFQYYEEEERQRGNFPDRFSGHQFPNYSSELNVNALLLGDSALYLCASSAWGGMNTEAFFGQGTRLTVV.

This rearrangement joins TRBV3-1 to TRBJ2-1; D unresolved. Germline CDR1 is LGHDT and CDR2 is YNNKEL (reference sequence). The CDR3 has 14 amino acids. Trimming shortened V by 7 bases and J by 0 bases, and 10 bases separated the two germline ends. CDR3 DNA: TGTGCCAGCACTATCGATAGCTCCTACAATGAGCAGTTCTTC. Protein: CASTIDSSYNEQFF.